This TCR beta chain was retrieved from a study of control samples from healthy donors and cancer patients. The method was immunoSEQ multiplex PCR; TCRdb's version includes in-frame clones alone and lacks a portion of them. The data show some 65,000 clones, more than 75% seen once. Only one count was recorded for this clone. What was sequenced was PBMCs. This clonotype originated in a woman aged 50 to 65 with lung cancer.

The CDR3 loop reads CASSLAGGQGGDEAFF. CDR3 nucleotide sequence: TGTGCCAGCAGCTTAGCGGGGGGGCAGGGGGGGGATGAAGCTTTCTTT. This chain uses TRBV7-2 with TRBJ1-1, with 7 bases fitting TRBD1. The CDR3 has 16 amino acids. Germline V CDR1 and CDR2: SGHTA, FQGNSA. J gave up 7 bases and V 0 bases, and 11 bases lay outside the gene matches.